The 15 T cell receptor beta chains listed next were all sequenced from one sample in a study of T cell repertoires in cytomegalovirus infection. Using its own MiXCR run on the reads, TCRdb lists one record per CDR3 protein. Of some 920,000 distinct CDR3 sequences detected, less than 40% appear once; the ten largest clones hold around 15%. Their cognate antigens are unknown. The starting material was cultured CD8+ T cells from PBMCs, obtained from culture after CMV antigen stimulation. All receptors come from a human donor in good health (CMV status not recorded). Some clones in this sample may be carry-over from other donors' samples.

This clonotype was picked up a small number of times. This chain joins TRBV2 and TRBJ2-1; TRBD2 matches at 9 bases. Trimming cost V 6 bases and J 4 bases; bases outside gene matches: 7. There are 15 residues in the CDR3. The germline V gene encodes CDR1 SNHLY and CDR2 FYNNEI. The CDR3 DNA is TGTGCCAGCAGGACTAGCGGTGTCTCTTACAATGAGCAGTTCTTC. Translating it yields CASRTSGVSYNEQFF. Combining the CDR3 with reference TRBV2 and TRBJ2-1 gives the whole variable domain EPEVTQTPSHQVTQMGQEVILRCVPISNHLYFYWYRQILGQKVEFLVSFYNNEISEKSEIFDDQFSVERPDGSNFTLKIRSTKLEDSAMYFCASRTSGVSYNEQFFGPGTRLTVL.

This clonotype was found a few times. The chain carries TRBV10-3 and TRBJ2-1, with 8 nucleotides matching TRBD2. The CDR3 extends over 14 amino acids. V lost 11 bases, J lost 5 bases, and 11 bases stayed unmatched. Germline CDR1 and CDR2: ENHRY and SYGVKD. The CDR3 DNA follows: TGTGCCGCCTACGGCGGGGGGTTAAACAATGAGCAGTTCTTC. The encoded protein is CAAYGGGLNNEQFF.

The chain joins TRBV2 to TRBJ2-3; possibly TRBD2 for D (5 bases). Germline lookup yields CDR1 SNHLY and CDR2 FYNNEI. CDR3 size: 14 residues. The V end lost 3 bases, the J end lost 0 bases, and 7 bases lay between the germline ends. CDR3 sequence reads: CASSEDFSTDTQYF. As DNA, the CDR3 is TGTGCCAGCAGTGAGGACTTTAGCACAGATACGCAGTATTTT.

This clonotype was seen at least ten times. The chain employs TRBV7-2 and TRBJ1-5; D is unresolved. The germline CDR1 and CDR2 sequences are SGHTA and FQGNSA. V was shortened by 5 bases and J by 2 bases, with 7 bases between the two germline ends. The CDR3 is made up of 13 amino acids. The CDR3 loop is CASSQRGNQPQHF. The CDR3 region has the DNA TGTGCCAGCAGCCAACGGGGCAATCAGCCCCAGCATTTT. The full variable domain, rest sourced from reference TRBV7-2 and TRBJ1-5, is GAGVSQSPSNKVTEKGKDVELRCDPISGHTALYWYRQSLGQGLEFLIYFQGNSAPDKSGLPSDRFSAERTGGSVSTLTIQRTQQEDSAVYLCASSQRGNQPQHFGDGTRLSIL.

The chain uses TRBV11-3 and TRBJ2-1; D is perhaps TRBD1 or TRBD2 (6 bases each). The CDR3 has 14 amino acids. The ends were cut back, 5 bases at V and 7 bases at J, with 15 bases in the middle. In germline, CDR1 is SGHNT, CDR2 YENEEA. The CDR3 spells CASSPPGAVNEQFF. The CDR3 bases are TGTGCCAGCAGCCCCCCGGGGGCCGTAAATGAGCAGTTCTTC. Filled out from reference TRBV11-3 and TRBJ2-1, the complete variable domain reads EAGVVQSPRYKIIEKKQPVAFWCNPISGHNTLYWYLQNLGQGPELLIRYENEEAVDDSQLPKDRFSAERLKGVDSTLKIQPAELGDSAVYLCASSPPGAVNEQFFGPGTRLTVL.

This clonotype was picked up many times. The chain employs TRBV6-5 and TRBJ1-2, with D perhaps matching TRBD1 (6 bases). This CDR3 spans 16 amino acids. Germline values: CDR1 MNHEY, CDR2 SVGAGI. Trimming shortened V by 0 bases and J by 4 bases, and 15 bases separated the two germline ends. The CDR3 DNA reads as TGTGCCAGCAGTTACTCGATCGGGGGCGCTTCCTATGGCTACACCTTC. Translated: CASSYSIGGASYGYTF.

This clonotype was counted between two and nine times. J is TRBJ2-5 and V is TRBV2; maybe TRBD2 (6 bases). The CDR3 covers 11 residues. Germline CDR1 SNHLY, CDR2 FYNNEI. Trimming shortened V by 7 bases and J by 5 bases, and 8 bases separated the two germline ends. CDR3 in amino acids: CASMGGETQYF. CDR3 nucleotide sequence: TGTGCCAGCATGGGGGGTGAGACCCAGTACTTC.

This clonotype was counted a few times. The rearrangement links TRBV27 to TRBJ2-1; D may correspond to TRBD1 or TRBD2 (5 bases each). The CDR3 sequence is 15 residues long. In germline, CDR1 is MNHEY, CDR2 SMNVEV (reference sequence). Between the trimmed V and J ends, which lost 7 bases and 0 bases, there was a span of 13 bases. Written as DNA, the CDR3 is TGTGCCAGCATCAGTGGGGCGGGCTCCTACAATGAGCAGTTCTTC. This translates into CASISGAGSYNEQFF.

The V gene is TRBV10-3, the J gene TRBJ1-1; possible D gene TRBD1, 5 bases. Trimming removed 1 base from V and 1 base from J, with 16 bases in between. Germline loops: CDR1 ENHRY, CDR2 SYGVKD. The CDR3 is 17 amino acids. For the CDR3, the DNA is TGTGCCATCAGTGAGTATAATCCCCACACAGGGAACACTGAAGCTTTCTTT. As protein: CAISEYNPHTGNTEAFF.

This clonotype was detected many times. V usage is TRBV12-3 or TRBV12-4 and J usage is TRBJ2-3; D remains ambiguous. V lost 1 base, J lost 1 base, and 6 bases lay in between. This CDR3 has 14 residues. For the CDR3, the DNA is TGTGCCAGCAGTTTAGGAAGTGGCACAGATACGCAGTATTTT. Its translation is CASSLGSGTDTQYF.

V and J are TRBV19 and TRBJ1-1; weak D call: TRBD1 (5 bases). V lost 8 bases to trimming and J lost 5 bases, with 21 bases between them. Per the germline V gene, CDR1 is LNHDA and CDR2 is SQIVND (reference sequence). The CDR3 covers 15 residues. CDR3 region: CASYDLREGRTEAFF. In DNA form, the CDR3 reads TGTGCCAGTTACGACCTCAGGGAAGGAAGGACTGAAGCTTTCTTT.

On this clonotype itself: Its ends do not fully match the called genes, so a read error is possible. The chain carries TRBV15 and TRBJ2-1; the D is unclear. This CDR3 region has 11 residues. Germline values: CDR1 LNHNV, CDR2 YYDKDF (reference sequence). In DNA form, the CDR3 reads TGTGTCACCAGCGCCCTGGGAGAGCAGTTCTTC. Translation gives CVTSALGEQFF.

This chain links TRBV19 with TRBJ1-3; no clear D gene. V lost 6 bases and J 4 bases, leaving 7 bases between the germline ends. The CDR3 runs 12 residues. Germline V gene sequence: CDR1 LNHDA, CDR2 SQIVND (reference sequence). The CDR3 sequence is CASRAWGNTIYF. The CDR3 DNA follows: TGTGCCAGTAGGGCCTGGGGAAACACCATATATTTT. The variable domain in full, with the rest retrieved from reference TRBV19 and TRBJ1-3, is DGGITQSPKYLFRKEGQNVTLSCEQNLNHDAMYWYRQDPGQGLRLIYYSQIVNDFQKGDIAEGYSVSREKKESFPLTVTSAQKNPTAFYLCASRAWGNTIYFGEGSWLTVV.

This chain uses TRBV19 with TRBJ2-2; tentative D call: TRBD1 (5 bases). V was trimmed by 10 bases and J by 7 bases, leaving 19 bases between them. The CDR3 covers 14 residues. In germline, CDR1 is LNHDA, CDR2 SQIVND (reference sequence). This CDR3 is CATWSTALGGELFF. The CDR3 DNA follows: TGTGCCACTTGGTCGACAGCCCTCGGCGGGGAGCTGTTTTTT.

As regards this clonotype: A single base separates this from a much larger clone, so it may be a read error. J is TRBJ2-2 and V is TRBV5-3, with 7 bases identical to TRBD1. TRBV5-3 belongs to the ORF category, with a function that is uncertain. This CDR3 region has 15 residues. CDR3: CASSFRDRNTGELFF. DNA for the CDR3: TGTGCCAGCAGCTTCCGGGACAGAAACACCGGGGAGCTGTTTTTT.